These T cell receptor beta chains were read from a single sample in a study of shared clonotypes between healthy human individuals. Generated by immunoSEQ multiplex PCR, the TCRdb table keeps only in-frame clones and is missing some. Counted here are 400,000 to 600,000 clones, 70% to 80% occurring once; the ten biggest clones make up around 14%. Material for sequencing was PBMCs. Source of these receptors: a woman aged 40 to 55 in good health. Some clones in this sample may be carry-over from other donors' samples. Both conserved end residues are part of each CDR3. Each record gives: V gene, D gene, clone size, CDR3 length, J gene, CDR3 DNA, CDR3 protein. The D gene is left open where the match is weak. Size values are once, few and many counts, or a class for expanded clones, and some rows have none.

TRBV28	TRBD1	.	16	TRBJ2-3	TGTGCCAGCAGTTTATGGGACAGGGGGCGTTCAGATACGCAGTATTTT	CASSLWDRGRSDTQYF
TRBV28	.	.	14	TRBJ1-5	TGTGCCAGCAGTTTAACAGGGAGTAATCAGCCCCAGCATTTT	CASSLTGSNQPQHF
TRBV4-2	.	.	15	TRBJ2-3	TGTGCCAGCAGCCAAGAAGATTATCGCCCCGATACGCAGTATTTT	CASSQEDYRPDTQYF
TRBV25-1	.	.	16	TRBJ2-3	TGTGCCAGCAGCCCATCGGGGGGCTGGAGCACAGATACGCAGTATTTT	CASSPSGGWSTDTQYF
TRBV29-1	TRBD1	once	13	TRBJ2-3	TGCAGCGTTGGGACAGGGCGCACAGATACGCAGTATTTT	CSVGTGRTDTQYF
TRBV27	.	.	16	TRBJ2-7	TGTGCCAGCAGTTTTGCGGGGGCCTTTAGGTACTACGAGCAGTACTTC	CASSFAGAFRYYEQYF
TRBV5-6	TRBD2	.	17	TRBJ2-6	TGTGCCAGCAGCTTGGGACTAGCGGCGCTGAGGACCAACGTCCTGACTTTC	CASSLGLAALRTNVLTF
TRBV10-3	.	.	15	TRBJ2-5	TGTGCCATCAGTGAGATAGGGGGGTTCGGAGAGACCCAGTACTTC	CAISEIGGFGETQYF
TRBV30	.	.	11	TRBJ1-1	TGTGCCTGGAGGACACGGACTGAAGCTTTCTTT	CAWRTRTEAFF
TRBV18	.	many	17	TRBJ2-4	TGTGCCAGCTCACCCATAGACAGTCTGAGGGGCAAAAACATTCAGTACTTC	CASSPIDSLRGKNIQYF
TRBV5-4	.	few	15	TRBJ2-7	TGTGCCAGCAGTTACGACCCGGGAACTACCTACGAGCAGTACTTC	CASSYDPGTTYEQYF
TRBV2	TRBD2	.	16	TRBJ2-2	TGTGCCAGCAAAGACGGACTAGGGCGGGACACCGGGGAGCTGTTTTTT	CASKDGLGRDTGELFF
TRBV5-1	.	.	14	TRBJ1-1	TGCGCCAGCAGCTTGGCCCCAACTGGCACTGAAGCTTTCTTT	CASSLAPTGTEAFF
TRBV9	.	.	14	TRBJ1-1	TGTGCCAGCAGCGATCGGGGGGGAGGCACTGAAGCTTTCTTT	CASSDRGGGTEAFF
TRBV5-1	TRBD1	.	15	TRBJ2-7	TGCGCCAGCAGCGCCAGGACAGGGGGCGCCTACGAGCAGTACTTC	CASSARTGGAYEQYF
TRBV10-3	TRBD1	few	14	TRBJ1-2	TGTGCCATCAGTGGTGAGACAGGGGTTATAGGCTACACCTTC	CAISGETGVIGYTF
TRBV5-1	.	.	14	TRBJ1-2	TGCGCCAGCAGCTTGGGACAGGATGGATATGGCTACACCTTC	CASSLGQDGYGYTF
TRBV9	TRBD2	.	18	TRBJ2-5	TGTGCCAGCAGCCCAGGGTGGAGACTAGCGGGGTCGGACGAGACCCAGTACTTC	CASSPGWRLAGSDETQYF
TRBV7-9	.	.	13	TRBJ2-2	TGTGCCAGCAGCCTCGCCGGAACCGGGGAGCTGTTTTTT	CASSLAGTGELFF
TRBV5-1	.	.	17	TRBJ2-1	TGCGCCAGCAGCTTGACTAGCCGTACCCGCTCCTACAATGAGCAGTTCTTC	CASSLTSRTRSYNEQFF
TRBV20-1	.	.	11	TRBJ2-7	TGCAGTGCTAGGGGGGACAACGAGCAGTACTTC	CSARGDNEQYF
TRBV5-6	TRBD1	.	17	TRBJ2-5	TGTGCCAGCAGCGATCCGGGACAGGGGGGATACCAAGAGACCCAGTACTTC	CASSDPGQGGYQETQYF
TRBV5-4	.	.	14	TRBJ2-7	TGTGCCAGCACCACCGACGTCCGAATTGGGGAGCAGTACTTC	CASTTDVRIGEQYF
TRBV5-8	.	.	13	TRBJ1-4	TGTGCCAGCAGCCGGGACCAGAATGAAAAACTGTTTTTT	CASSRDQNEKLFF
TRBV5-4	.	.	14	TRBJ2-7	TGTGCCAGCAGCTATAGCGGCCTCTCCTACGAGCAGTACTTC	CASSYSGLSYEQYF
TRBV30	.	.	14	TRBJ1-4	TGTGCCTGGAGTATTTTGGGGATAGACGAAAAACTGTTTTTT	CAWSILGIDEKLFF
TRBV20-1	.	.	10	TRBJ1-2	TGCAGTGCAGCCTTGGGAGGCTACACCTTC	CSAALGGYTF
TRBV6-6	TRBD2	.	14	TRBJ2-1	TGTGCCAGCATCTTTAGCGGGAGTTCCAATGAGCAGTTCTTC	CASIFSGSSNEQFF
TRBV19	.	.	16	TRBJ2-7	TGTGCCAGTAGTATAGGGGTTACAGGTAGTGTCTACGAGCAGTACTTC	CASSIGVTGSVYEQYF
TRBV7-3	TRBD2	.	16	TRBJ2-2	TGTGCCAGCAGCTCCCTAGCGGGAGGGCCGACCGGGGAGCTGTTTTTT	CASSSLAGGPTGELFF
TRBV5-4	TRBD1	.	14	TRBJ2-5	TGTGCCAGCAGCTTGACAGGGGTCCCGGAGACCCAGTACTTC	CASSLTGVPETQYF
TRBV7-7	TRBD2	.	16	TRBJ2-3	TGTGCCAGCAGCACCCTAGCGGGAGGGCCGACAGATACGCAGTATTTT	CASSTLAGGPTDTQYF
TRBV28	.	.	16	TRBJ1-3	TGTGCCAGCAGTCCCCCGGGAGTGAGGTTCGGAAACACCATATATTTT	CASSPPGVRFGNTIYF
TRBV27	TRBD2	.	15	TRBJ2-7	TGTGCCAGCAGGAAACTAGCGGGAGAGATCTACGAGCAGTACTTC	CASRKLAGEIYEQYF
TRBV7-9	.	.	13	TRBJ2-1	TGTGCCAGCAGCGCTGGGACGGGACTGTTGCAGTTCTTC	CASSAGTGLLQFF
TRBV29-1	TRBD1	once	14	TRBJ2-2	TGCAGCGTGAACGACAGGGGTCACACCGGGGAGCTGTTTTTT	CSVNDRGHTGELFF
TRBV5-8	TRBD1	.	16	TRBJ1-2	TGTGCCAGCAGCTCCTCTTCCACAGGGGGATACTATGGCTACACCTTC	CASSSSSTGGYYGYTF
TRBV6-5	.	.	12	TRBJ2-7	TGTGCCAGCCGGGACACGCGGGACGAGCAGTACTTC	CASRDTRDEQYF
TRBV6-1	TRBD2	.	16	TRBJ2-1	TGTGCCAGCAGTGAGTTGGTAGCGGGAGGGCCAGGTGAGCAGTTCTTC	CASSELVAGGPGEQFF
TRBV6-1	.	.	13	TRBJ1-2	TGTGCCACTCGTAGGGGGGGAATTTATGGCTACACCTTC	CATRRGGIYGYTF
TRBV19	.	.	12	TRBJ2-1	TGTGCCAGTAGTGGTAATTGGGATGAGCAGTTCTTC	CASSGNWDEQFF
TRBV5-4	.	.	19	TRBJ2-7	TGTGCCAGCAGCCCCAAGGGGGGACGGACCCCGACTAGCACCTACGAGCAGTACTTC	CASSPKGGRTPTSTYEQYF
TRBV30	.	once	14	TRBJ1-1	TGTGCCTGGGCCTCAGGGTTTGAGAACACTGAAGCTTTCTTT	CAWASGFENTEAFF
TRBV2	.	medium-sized	10	TRBJ2-7	TGTGCCAGCAGTGAGGCGAAGCAGTACTTC	CASSEAKQYF
TRBV19	.	.	15	TRBJ1-5	TGTGCCACCCAGGAGACAGTTGCTCGCAATCAGCCCCAGCATTTT	CATQETVARNQPQHF
TRBV29-1	TRBD2	.	16	TRBJ2-3	TGCAGCGTTGGCGGAGGGACTAGCGGAGACACAGATACGCAGTATTTT	CSVGGGTSGDTDTQYF
TRBV2	.	.	15	TRBJ2-5	TGTGCCAGCAGTGAAGCTAGTGGGGGTGCGGAGACCCAGTACTTC	CASSEASGGAETQYF
TRBV10-3	.	.	14	TRBJ2-1	TGTGCCATCAGTGAGGGGGCGGATTACAATGAGCAGTTCTTC	CAISEGADYNEQFF
TRBV15	.	.	15	TRBJ1-1	TGTGCCACCAGCAGAGATCAGGGGCCCGGCACTGAAGCTTTCTTT	CATSRDQGPGTEAFF
TRBV5-4	.	.	15	TRBJ2-1	TGTGCCAGCAGCTTGGCCGCATTTTCGGCCCCTGAGCAGTTCTTC	CASSLAAFSAPEQFF
TRBV9	TRBD1	once	16	TRBJ2-2	TGTGCCAGCAGCGTAGCAGGGGGCCTGAACACCGGGGAGCTGTTTTTT	CASSVAGGLNTGELFF
TRBV19	TRBD1	.	14	TRBJ2-7	TGTGCCAGTCAAAGGACAGGGGGTCCCTACGAGCAGTACTTC	CASQRTGGPYEQYF
TRBV19	.	.	14	TRBJ2-1	TGTGCCAGTAGTATAGAACAACTAGCTGGGGAGCAGTTCTTC	CASSIEQLAGEQFF
TRBV10-2	.	many	15	TRBJ1-1	TGCGCCTCGGGGGAGGCGGACCGTCGGGGTCCTGAAGCTTTCTTT	CASGEADRRGPEAFF